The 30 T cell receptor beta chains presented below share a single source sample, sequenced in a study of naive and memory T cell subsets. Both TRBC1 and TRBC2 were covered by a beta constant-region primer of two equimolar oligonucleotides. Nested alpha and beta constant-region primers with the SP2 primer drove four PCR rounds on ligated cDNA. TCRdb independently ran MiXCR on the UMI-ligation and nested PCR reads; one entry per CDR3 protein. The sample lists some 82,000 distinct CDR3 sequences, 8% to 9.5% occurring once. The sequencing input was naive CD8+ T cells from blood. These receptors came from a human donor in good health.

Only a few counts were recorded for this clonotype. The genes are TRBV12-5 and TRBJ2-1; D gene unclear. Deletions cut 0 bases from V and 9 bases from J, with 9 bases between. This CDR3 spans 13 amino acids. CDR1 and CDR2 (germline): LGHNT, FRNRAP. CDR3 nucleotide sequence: TGTGCTAGTGGTTTGGTAAAGTCTGGTGAGCAGTTCTTC. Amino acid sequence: CASGLVKSGEQFF.

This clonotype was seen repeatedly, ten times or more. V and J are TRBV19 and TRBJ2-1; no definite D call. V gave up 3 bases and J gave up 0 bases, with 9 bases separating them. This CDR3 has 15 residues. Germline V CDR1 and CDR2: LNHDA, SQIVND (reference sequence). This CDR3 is CASSIATYSYNEQFF. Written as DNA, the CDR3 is TGTGCCAGTAGTATTGCTACCTACTCCTACAATGAGCAGTTCTTC. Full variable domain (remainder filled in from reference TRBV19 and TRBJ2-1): DGGITQSPKYLFRKEGQNVTLSCEQNLNHDAMYWYRQDPGQGLRLIYYSQIVNDFQKGDIAEGYSVSREKKESFPLTVTSAQKNPTAFYLCASSIATYSYNEQFFGPGTRLTVL.

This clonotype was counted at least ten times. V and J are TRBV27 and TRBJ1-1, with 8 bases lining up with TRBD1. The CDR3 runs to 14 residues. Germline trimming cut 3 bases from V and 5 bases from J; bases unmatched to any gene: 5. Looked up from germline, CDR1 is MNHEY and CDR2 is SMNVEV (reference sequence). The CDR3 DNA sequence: TGTGCCAGCAGTTTGGGACAGGCGTCAACTGAAGCTTTCTTT. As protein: CASSLGQASTEAFF.

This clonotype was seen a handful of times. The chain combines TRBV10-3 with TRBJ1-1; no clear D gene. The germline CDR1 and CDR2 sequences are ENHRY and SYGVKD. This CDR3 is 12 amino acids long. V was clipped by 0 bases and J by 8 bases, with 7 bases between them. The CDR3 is CAISESLREAFF. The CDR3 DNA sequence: TGTGCCATCAGTGAGTCGTTAAGGGAAGCTTTCTTT.

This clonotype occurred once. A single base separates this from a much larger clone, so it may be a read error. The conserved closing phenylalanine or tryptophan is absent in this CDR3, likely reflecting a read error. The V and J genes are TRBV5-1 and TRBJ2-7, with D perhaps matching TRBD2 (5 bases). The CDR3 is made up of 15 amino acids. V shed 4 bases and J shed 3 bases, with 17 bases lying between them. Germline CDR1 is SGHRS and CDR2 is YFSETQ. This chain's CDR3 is CASSPSGNKLYEQYY. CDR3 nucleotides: TGCGCCAGCAGCCCCTCCGGGAATAAACTCTACGAGCAGTACTAC.

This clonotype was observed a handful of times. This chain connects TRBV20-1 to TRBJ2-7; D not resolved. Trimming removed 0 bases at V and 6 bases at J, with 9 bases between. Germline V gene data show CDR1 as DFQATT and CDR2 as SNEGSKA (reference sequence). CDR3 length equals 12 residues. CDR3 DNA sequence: TGCAGTGCTAGAGATGTGGATCCCGAGCAGTACTTC. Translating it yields CSARDVDPEQYF.

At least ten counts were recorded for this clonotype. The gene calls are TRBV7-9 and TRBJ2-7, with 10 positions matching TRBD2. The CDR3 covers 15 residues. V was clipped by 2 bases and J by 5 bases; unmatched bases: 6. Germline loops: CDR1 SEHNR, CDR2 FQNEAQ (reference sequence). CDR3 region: CASSLRAGGYDEQYF. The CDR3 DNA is TGTGCCAGCAGCTTAAGAGCGGGAGGGTATGACGAGCAGTACTTC.

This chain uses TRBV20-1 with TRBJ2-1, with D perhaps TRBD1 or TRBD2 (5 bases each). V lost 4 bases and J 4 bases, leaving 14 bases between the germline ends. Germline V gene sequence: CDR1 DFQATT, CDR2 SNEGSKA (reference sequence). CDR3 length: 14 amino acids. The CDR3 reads CSATRDQKYNEQFF. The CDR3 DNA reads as TGCAGTGCTACCCGGGACCAGAAATACAATGAGCAGTTCTTC.

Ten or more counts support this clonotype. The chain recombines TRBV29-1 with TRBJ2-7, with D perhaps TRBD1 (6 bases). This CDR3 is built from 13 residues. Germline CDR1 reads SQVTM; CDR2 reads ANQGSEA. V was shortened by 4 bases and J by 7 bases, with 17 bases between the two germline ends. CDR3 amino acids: CSVVGADPLEQYF. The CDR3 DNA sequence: TGCAGCGTTGTGGGGGCAGATCCTTTGGAGCAGTACTTC.

The CDR3 spells CASSLGTSKYNEQFF. The DNA of the CDR3 is TGTGCCAGCAGCCTGGGGACTAGCAAATACAATGAGCAGTTCTTC. J is TRBJ2-1 and V is TRBV7-9, with 9 bases identical to TRBD2. CDR1 SEHNR and CDR2 FQNEAQ come from the germline V gene (reference sequence). The V and J ends lost 5 bases and 4 bases, in that order; junction bases with no gene match: 6. The CDR3 totals 15 residues.

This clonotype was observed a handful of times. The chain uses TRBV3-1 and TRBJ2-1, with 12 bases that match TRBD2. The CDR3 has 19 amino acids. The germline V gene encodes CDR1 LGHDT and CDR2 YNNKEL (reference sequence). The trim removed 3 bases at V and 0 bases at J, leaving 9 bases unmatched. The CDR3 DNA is TGTGCCAGCAGCCACAAGGGACTAGCGGGCAGATCCTCCTACAATGAGCAGTTCTTC. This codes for CASSHKGLAGRSSYNEQFF.

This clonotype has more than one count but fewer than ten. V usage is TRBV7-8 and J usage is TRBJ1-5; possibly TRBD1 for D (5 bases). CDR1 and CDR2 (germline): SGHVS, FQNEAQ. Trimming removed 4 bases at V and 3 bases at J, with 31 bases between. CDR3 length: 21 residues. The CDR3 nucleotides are TGTGCCAGCAGCTCCTTGGGGGGGAGGGTGAGGGTTCCGAAAATCAATCAGCCCCAGCATTTT. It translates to CASSSLGGRVRVPKINQPQHF.

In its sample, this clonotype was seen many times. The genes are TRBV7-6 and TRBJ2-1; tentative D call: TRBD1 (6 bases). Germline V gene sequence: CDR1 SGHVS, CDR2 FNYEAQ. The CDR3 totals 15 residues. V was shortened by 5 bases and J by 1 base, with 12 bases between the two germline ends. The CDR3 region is CASSRAGDSYNEQFF. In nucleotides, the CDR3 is TGTGCCAGCAGCCGAGCAGGGGATTCCTACAATGAGCAGTTCTTC.

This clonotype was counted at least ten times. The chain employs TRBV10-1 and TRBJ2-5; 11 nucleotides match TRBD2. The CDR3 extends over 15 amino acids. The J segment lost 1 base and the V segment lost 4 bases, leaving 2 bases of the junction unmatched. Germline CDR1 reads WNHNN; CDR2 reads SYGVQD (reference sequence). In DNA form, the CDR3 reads TGCGCCAGCAGTGCCGGGACTAGCGGCCAAGAGACCCAGTACTTC. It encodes CASSAGTSGQETQYF.

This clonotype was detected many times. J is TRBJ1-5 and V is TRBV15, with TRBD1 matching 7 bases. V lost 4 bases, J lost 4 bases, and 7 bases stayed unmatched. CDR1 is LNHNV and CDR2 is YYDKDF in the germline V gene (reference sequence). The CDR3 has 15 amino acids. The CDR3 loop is CATSTDREANQPQHF. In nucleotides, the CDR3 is TGTGCCACCAGCACAGACAGGGAAGCTAATCAGCCCCAGCATTTT.

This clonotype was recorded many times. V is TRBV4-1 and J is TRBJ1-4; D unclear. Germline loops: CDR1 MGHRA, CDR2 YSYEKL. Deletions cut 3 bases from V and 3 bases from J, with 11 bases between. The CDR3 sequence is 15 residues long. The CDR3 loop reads CASSQELVANEKLFF. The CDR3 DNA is TGCGCCAGCAGCCAGGAGCTCGTGGCTAATGAAAAACTGTTTTTT.

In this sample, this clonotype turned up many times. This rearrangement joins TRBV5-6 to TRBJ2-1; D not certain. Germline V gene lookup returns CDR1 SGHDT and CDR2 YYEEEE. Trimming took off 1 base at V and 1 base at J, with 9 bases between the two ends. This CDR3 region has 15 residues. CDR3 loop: CASSLLTSSYNEQFF. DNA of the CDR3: TGTGCCAGCAGCTTGCTCACGTCATCCTACAATGAGCAGTTCTTC. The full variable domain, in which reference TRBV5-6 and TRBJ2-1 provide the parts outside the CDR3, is DAGVTQSPTHLIKTRGQQVTLRCSPKSGHDTVSWYQQALGQGPQFIFQYYEEEERQRGNFPDRFSGHQFPNYSSELNVNALLLGDSALYLCASSLLTSSYNEQFFGPGTRLTVL.

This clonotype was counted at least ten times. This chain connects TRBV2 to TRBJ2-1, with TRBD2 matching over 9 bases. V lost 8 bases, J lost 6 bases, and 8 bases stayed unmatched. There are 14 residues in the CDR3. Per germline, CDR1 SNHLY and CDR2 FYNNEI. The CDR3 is CASGAGGPVNEQFF. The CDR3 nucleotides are TGTGCCAGCGGCGCGGGAGGGCCTGTCAATGAGCAGTTCTTC.

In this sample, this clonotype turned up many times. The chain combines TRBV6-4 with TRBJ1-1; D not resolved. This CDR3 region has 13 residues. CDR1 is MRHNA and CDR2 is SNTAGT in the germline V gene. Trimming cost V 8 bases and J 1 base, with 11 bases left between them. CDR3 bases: TGTGCCAGCTCTCGCATACAGAACACTGAAGCTTTCTTT. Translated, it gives CASSRIQNTEAFF.

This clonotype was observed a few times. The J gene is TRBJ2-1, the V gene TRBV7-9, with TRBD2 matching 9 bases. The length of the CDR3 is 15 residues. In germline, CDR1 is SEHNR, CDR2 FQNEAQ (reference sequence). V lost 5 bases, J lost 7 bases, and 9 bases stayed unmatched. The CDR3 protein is CASSAVAGVLNEQFF. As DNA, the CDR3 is TGTGCCAGCAGCGCCGTAGCGGGAGTTTTAAATGAGCAGTTCTTC.

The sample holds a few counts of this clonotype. CDR3 DNA sequence: TGTGCCAGCAGTTACTCGGGGGCTGGCGCAGAAAAACTGTTTTTT. Its translation is CASSYSGAGAEKLFF. The chain is built from TRBV7-9 and TRBJ1-4; perhaps TRBD1 as D (6 bases). V was trimmed by 6 bases and J by 8 bases, leaving 19 bases between them. The CDR3 consists of 15 residues. CDR1 and CDR2 from the germline V gene are SEHNR and FQNEAQ (reference sequence).

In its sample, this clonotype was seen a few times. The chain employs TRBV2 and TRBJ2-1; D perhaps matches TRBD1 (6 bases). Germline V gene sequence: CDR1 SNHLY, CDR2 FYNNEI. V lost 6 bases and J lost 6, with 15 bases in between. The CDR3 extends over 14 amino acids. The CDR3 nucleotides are TGTGCCAGCAGGGGGACACCCGATATCAATGAGCAGTTCTTC. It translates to CASRGTPDINEQFF.

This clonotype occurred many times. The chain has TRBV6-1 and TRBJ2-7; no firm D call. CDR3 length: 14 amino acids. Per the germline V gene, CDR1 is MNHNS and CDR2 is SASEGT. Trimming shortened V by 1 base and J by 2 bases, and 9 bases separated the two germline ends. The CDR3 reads CASSEGRTPYEQYF. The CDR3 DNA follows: TGTGCCAGCAGTGAAGGACGGACGCCCTACGAGCAGTACTTC.

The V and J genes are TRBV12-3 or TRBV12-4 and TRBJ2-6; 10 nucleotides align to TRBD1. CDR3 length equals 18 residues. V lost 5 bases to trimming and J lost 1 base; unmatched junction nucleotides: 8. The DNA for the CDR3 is TGTGCCAGCAGTATAGTGGGACAGGGGTTTTCTGGGGCCAACGTCCTGACTTTC. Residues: CASSIVGQGFSGANVLTF.

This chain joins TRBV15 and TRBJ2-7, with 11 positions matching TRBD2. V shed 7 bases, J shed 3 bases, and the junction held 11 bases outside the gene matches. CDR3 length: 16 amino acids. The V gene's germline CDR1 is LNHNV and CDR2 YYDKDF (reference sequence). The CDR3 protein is CATTETLTSGNYEQYF. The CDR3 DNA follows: TGTGCCACCACAGAGACCTTGACTAGCGGGAACTACGAGCAGTACTTC.

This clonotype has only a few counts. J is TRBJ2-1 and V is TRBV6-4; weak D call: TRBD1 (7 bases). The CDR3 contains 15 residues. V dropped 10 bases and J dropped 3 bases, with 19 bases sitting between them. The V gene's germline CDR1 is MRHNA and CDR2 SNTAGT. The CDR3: CATSPGGGLYNEQFF. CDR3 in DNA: TGTGCCACTTCCCCAGGAGGGGGCCTCTACAATGAGCAGTTCTTC.

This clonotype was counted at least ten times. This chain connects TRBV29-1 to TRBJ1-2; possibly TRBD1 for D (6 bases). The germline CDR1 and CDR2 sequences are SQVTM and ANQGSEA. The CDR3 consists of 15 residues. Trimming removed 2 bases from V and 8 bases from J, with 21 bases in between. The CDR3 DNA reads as TGCAGCGTTGAAAGGGAAGAGGGCAGGGGATGGGGCTACACCTTC. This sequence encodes CSVEREEGRGWGYTF.

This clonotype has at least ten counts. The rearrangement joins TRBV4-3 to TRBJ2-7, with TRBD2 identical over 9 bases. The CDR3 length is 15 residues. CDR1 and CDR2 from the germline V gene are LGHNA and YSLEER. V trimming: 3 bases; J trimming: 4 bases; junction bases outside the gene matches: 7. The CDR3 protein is CASSHEAGGSYEQYF. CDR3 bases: TGCGCCAGCAGCCATGAAGCGGGAGGAAGTTACGAGCAGTACTTC.

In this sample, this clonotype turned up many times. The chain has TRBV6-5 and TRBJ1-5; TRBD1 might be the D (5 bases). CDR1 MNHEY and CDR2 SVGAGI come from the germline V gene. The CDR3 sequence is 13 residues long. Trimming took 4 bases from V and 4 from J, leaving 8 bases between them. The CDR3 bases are TGTGCCAGCAGTTTGACAGATAATCAGCCCCAGCATTTT. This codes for CASSLTDNQPQHF.

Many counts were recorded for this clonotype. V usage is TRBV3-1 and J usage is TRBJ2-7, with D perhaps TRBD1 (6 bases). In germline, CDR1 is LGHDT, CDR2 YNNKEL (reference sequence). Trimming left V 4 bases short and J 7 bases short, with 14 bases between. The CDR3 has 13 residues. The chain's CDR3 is CASSPGPRGEQYF. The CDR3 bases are TGTGCCAGCAGCCCTGGACCGAGGGGGGAGCAGTACTTC.